Listed below are T cell receptor beta chains from one sample, sequenced in a study of T cell clones after liver transplantation. Assay: immunoSEQ multiplex PCR; the TCRdb copy retains only in-frame clones and omits some. The sample has 45,000 or so clones; around 84% are singletons. The specimen was CD4+ T cells from blood, collected 24 months after liver transplant. Receptor source: a human patient who received a liver transplant. The T cells may partly be graft donor cells. Both conserved end residues are part of each CDR3. D genes are given only for firm matches. The size of a clone is reported for some rows only, either as once, few or many, or as a class for expanded clones.

CDR3	DNA	V	size	D	J
CASNGPWQGGGPQHF	TGTGCCAGTAATGGCCCTTGGCAGGGCGGGGGGCCCCAGCATTTT	TRBV19	-	-	TRBJ1-5
CASSEELAGGPLYEQYF	TGCGCCAGCAGTGAGGAATTAGCGGGAGGGCCCTTGTACGAGCAGTACTTC	TRBV10-1	-	TRBD2	TRBJ2-7
CASSKDIPGQGANEQYF	TGCGCCAGCAGCAAAGACATTCCGGGACAGGGTGCTAACGAGCAGTACTTC	TRBV5-1	-	TRBD1	TRBJ2-7
CASSPGTGSSYEQYF	TGTGCCAGTAGCCCCGGGACAGGCAGCTCCTACGAGCAGTACTTC	TRBV19	-	TRBD1	TRBJ2-7
CASSQTPGGIAGITSTDTQYF	TGTGCCAGCAGCCAAACCCCAGGTGGGATAGCGGGGATAACTAGCACAGATACGCAGTATTTT	TRBV4-2	-	TRBD2	TRBJ2-3
CASSPSPYEQYF	TGTGCCAGCAGTCCCTCCCCCTACGAGCAGTACTTC	TRBV27	-	-	TRBJ2-7
CASSAGDGRGTSDEQFF	TGTGCCAGCAGCGCGGGCGATGGGCGGGGGACCTCGGATGAGCAGTTCTTC	TRBV4-2	-	TRBD2	TRBJ2-1
CASSLDKGQGGEKLFF	TGTGCCAGCAGCTTAGACAAGGGACAGGGGGGTGAAAAACTGTTTTTT	TRBV7-8	-	TRBD1	TRBJ1-4
CAISGSSGQETQYF	TGTGCCATCAGTGGCTCTAGCGGGCAAGAGACCCAGTACTTC	TRBV10-3	-	TRBD2	TRBJ2-5
CASTKRHGQNLDGYTF	TGTGCCAGCACCAAACGACATGGTCAGAACCTTGATGGCTACACCTTC	TRBV6-6	-	-	TRBJ1-2
CASSSDPFSGNTIYF	TGCGCCAGCAGCTCCGACCCTTTCTCTGGAAACACCATATATTTT	TRBV5-1	-	-	TRBJ1-3
CASSYDRLGAVNGYTF	TGTGCCAGCAGTTATGACCGATTGGGGGCAGTAAATGGCTACACCTTC	TRBV6-5	-	-	TRBJ1-2
CASSTPGQAGNEQFF	TGTGCCAGCAGCACCCCGGGACAGGCAGGAAATGAGCAGTTCTTC	TRBV21-1	-	-	TRBJ2-1
CASEKDVNYGYTF	TGTGCCAGCGAAAAGGACGTCAACTATGGCTACACCTTC	TRBV2	-	-	TRBJ1-2
CASSQEWGRVANTEAFF	TGCGCCAGCAGCCAAGAGTGGGGGCGCGTGGCCAACACTGAAGCTTTCTTT	TRBV4-3	-	-	TRBJ1-1
CASSSRQGTEAFF	TGTGCCAGCAGTTCCCGACAGGGGACTGAAGCTTTCTTT	TRBV27	once	TRBD1	TRBJ1-1
CASSPWVDQPQHF	TGTGCCAGCTCCCCCTGGGTAGATCAGCCCCAGCATTTT	TRBV18	-	-	TRBJ1-5
CASSIGKTGAYEQYF	TGTGCCAGTAGTATTGGTAAGACAGGGGCCTACGAGCAGTACTTC	TRBV19	-	TRBD1	TRBJ2-7
CATSKGGDYGYTF	TGTGCCACCAGCAAAGGGGGAGACTATGGCTACACCTTC	TRBV15	once	-	TRBJ1-2
CASSPKEGYGYTF	TGTGCCAGCTCACCGAAAGAGGGTTATGGCTACACCTTC	TRBV18	-	-	TRBJ1-2
CASSLMSSQRGNYGYTF	TGTGCCAGCAGCCTAATGAGCAGCCAACGGGGGAACTATGGCTACACCTTC	TRBV7-2	few	-	TRBJ1-2
CASQSGVGTGELFF	TGTGCCAGTCAATCGGGCGTCGGGACCGGGGAGCTGTTTTTT	TRBV6-4	few	-	TRBJ2-2
CATSRGSGGYTEAFF	TGTGCCACCAGCAGAGGTTCCGGGGGCTACACTGAAGCTTTCTTT	TRBV15	few	-	TRBJ1-1
CASSIGLASLYEQYF	TGCGCCAGCAGCATCGGACTAGCGAGTCTGTACGAGCAGTACTTC	TRBV5-1	-	TRBD2	TRBJ2-7
CASSQAGTSGKYEQYF	TGTGCCAGCAGCCAGGCCGGGACTAGCGGGAAATACGAGCAGTACTTC	TRBV4-2	-	TRBD2	TRBJ2-7
CASTTGGFSYEQYF	TGTGCCAGCACCACAGGGGGCTTTAGCTACGAGCAGTACTTC	TRBV28	-	TRBD1	TRBJ2-7
CASSKQSGTGGEETQYF	TGTGCCAGCAGCAAACAGTCCGGGACAGGGGGGGAAGAGACCCAGTACTTC	TRBV9	-	TRBD1	TRBJ2-5
CASSVGAFSYNEQFF	TGTGCCAGCAGCGTAGGGGCGTTCTCCTACAATGAGCAGTTCTTC	TRBV9	-	-	TRBJ2-1
CASRLRQYNYTDTQYF	TGCGCCAGCAGGTTAAGACAGTATAACTACACAGATACGCAGTATTTT	TRBV5-1	-	-	TRBJ2-3
CASSLPLSGGWAEAFF	TGTGCCAGCAGCCTCCCGCTCTCGGGGGGGTGGGCTGAAGCTTTCTTT	TRBV14	-	-	TRBJ1-1
CASSLSGSRTDTQYF	TGTGCCAGCAGCCTCAGCGGGAGCCGCACAGATACGCAGTATTTT	TRBV14	-	TRBD2	TRBJ2-3
CASSQRQGAKADTQYF	TGCGCCAGCAGCCAACGACAGGGGGCGAAAGCGGATACGCAGTATTTT	TRBV4-3	-	TRBD1	TRBJ2-3
CASSIQRNSGANVLTF	TGTGCCAGTAGTATACAGAGAAATTCTGGGGCCAACGTCCTGACTTTC	TRBV19	-	-	TRBJ2-6
CASSLSTGKDSNYGYTF	TGTGCCAGCAGCTTATCGACAGGAAAGGATTCTAACTATGGCTACACCTTC	TRBV7-2	-	-	TRBJ1-2
CASSQSPSYRVNTEAFF	TGCGCCAGCAGTCAATCGCCTTCCTACAGGGTAAACACTGAAGCTTTCTTT	TRBV23-1	-	-	TRBJ1-1
CASSHRDRVNEQYF	TGTGCCAGCAGCCACCGGGACAGGGTGAACGAGCAGTACTTC	TRBV11-3	few	TRBD1	TRBJ2-7